Listed below are T cell receptor beta chains from one sample, sequenced in a study of T-cell reconstitution after alpha-beta-depleted transplantation in children. TCRdb re-analysed the PCR reads in MiXCR, keeping a single row per CDR3 protein. The table includes 530,000 or so distinct CDR3 sequences, roughly a quarter detected once. Material: PBMCs, obtained before TCRalphabeta/CD19-depleted stem cell transplant. All receptors derive from a boy younger than two with Wiskott-Aldrich syndrome, due to receive a stem cell transplant. Both conserved end residues are part of each CDR3. A D gene is named only where the DNA matches it firmly. A clone size is listed for some rows: how often the clone was seen (once, few, many), or a class if it is expanded.

clone size,CDR3 length,V gene,D gene,J gene,CDR3 protein,CDR3 DNA
few,15,TRBV28,TRBD1,TRBJ2-6,CASREQGKGANVLTF,TGTGCCAGCAGGGAACAGGGGAAGGGGGCCAACGTCCTGACTTTC
few,12,TRBV6-2/TRBV6-3,TRBD1,TRBJ2-5,CAGQDRGETQYF,TGTGCCGGGCAGGACAGGGGAGAGACCCAGTACTTC
NA,14,TRBV20-1,NA,TRBJ2-3,CSARVRPSTDTQYF,TGCAGTGCTAGAGTGCGGCCTAGCACAGATACGCAGTATTTT
NA,15,TRBV5-4,TRBD1,TRBJ1-2,CASSLPRDRPIGYTF,TGTGCCAGCAGCTTGCCCCGGGACAGGCCGATTGGCTACACCTTC
few,15,TRBV7-6,NA,TRBJ2-1,CASSLAEGAYNEQFF,TGTGCCAGCAGCTTAGCCGAGGGGGCCTACAATGAGCAGTTCTTC
few,15,TRBV30,TRBD2,TRBJ2-1,CAWQRSGNGYNEQFF,TGTGCCTGGCAACGTAGCGGGAACGGCTACAATGAGCAGTTCTTC
NA,16,TRBV19,NA,TRBJ2-6,CASSPSDALGANVLTF,TGTGCCAGTAGTCCCAGTGACGCTCTTGGGGCCAACGTCCTGACTTTC
NA,15,TRBV20-1,TRBD2,TRBJ2-1,CSARSRLAGYNEQFF,TGCAGTGCTAGGTCGCGACTAGCGGGGTACAATGAGCAGTTCTTC
NA,15,TRBV20-1,NA,TRBJ2-7,CSASLLVGGPYEQYF,TGCAGTGCTAGTCTCCTTGTTGGGGGCCCCTACGAGCAGTACTTC
NA,16,TRBV6-2/TRBV6-3,TRBD2,TRBJ2-1,CASSYSSGNPLNEQFF,TGTGCCAGCAGTTACTCGAGCGGGAATCCCCTCAATGAGCAGTTCTTC
NA,15,TRBV7-2,NA,TRBJ2-1,CASSLVAFSYNEQFF,TGTGCCAGCAGCTTAGTGGCCTTCTCCTACAATGAGCAGTTCTTC
NA,17,TRBV7-6,TRBD2,TRBJ2-2,CASSLASSGRANGELFF,TGTGCCAGCAGCTTAGCTTCTAGCGGGAGGGCCAACGGGGAGCTGTTTTTT
NA,16,TRBV6-1,TRBD2,TRBJ2-3,CASSTLAGGSTDTQYF,TGTGCCAGCAGTACACTAGCGGGGGGTAGCACAGATACGCAGTATTTT
NA,15,TRBV5-1,TRBD2,TRBJ2-4,CASSETSVLTNIQYF,TGCGCCAGCAGCGAAACTAGCGTACTAACAAACATTCAGTACTTC
NA,15,TRBV9,NA,TRBJ2-1,CASSVGPSSYNEQFF,TGTGCCAGCAGCGTAGGGCCTTCTTCCTACAATGAGCAGTTCTTC
NA,12,TRBV28,NA,TRBJ2-7,CASTRANYEQYF,TGTGCCAGCACCAGGGCTAACTACGAGCAGTACTTC
NA,14,TRBV5-1,TRBD2,TRBJ2-4,CASSRTSGRGIQYF,TGCGCCAGCAGCAGGACTAGCGGGAGAGGCATTCAGTACTTC
NA,15,TRBV5-1,NA,TRBJ1-2,CASSPTSGTEYGYTF,TGCGCCAGCAGCCCCACTTCCGGGACGGAGTATGGCTACACCTTC
few,16,TRBV20-1,TRBD1,TRBJ1-6,CSAHRQGGSYNSPLHF,TGCAGTGCTCATCGACAGGGAGGATCCTATAATTCACCCCTCCACTTT
NA,17,TRBV4-1,NA,TRBJ2-1,CASSQESSSTRTREQFF,TGCGCCAGCAGCCAAGAGTCGTCTAGCACCCGGACTCGAGAGCAGTTCTTC